The clone carrying this T cell receptor beta chain was counted once. This sample was included in a study of shared clonotypes between healthy human individuals. The CDR3 has 15 residues. The V gene lost 4 bases and the J gene lost 4 bases, with 17 bases spanning the gap. Germline V gene lookup returns CDR1 SGHKS and CDR2 YYEKEE (reference sequence). Replicate sorted-subset PCRs were loaded with around 200 ng DNA, about 30,000 T cell genomes. Profiling relied on immunoSEQ multiplex PCR, and the TCRdb table lists in-frame clones only, not all of them. The profile shows 2.3 million or so clones, over 85% of them singletons.

Sequencing was performed on naive CD4+ T cells from PBMCs. The sample's subset: CD45RA+ positively selected. This sequence originates from a man aged 18 to 29 in good health. Some clones in this sample may be carry-over from other donors' samples. The V gene is TRBV5-5, the J gene TRBJ1-1; D call uncertain. CDR3 bases: TGTGCCAGCAGCCTCTTTCTTTCTTTCGGCACTGAAGCTTTCTTT. It specifies CASSLFLSFGTEAFF. Combining the CDR3 with reference TRBV5-5 and TRBJ1-1 gives the whole variable domain DAGVTQSPTHLIKTRGQQVTLRCSPISGHKSVSWYQQVLGQGPQFIFQYYEKEERGRGNFPDRFSARQFPNYSSELNVNALLLGDSALYLCASSLFLSFGTEAFFGQGTRLTVV.